This TCR beta chain was observed in a study of regulatory T cells in long-lasting Graves disease. On the study more broadly: Newly diagnosed Graves' patients had taken antithyroid drugs under 3 months.

Indicated time point: newly diagnosed GD, antithyroid drugs for less than 3 months. PBMC RNA served as the TCR library source. Blood from the periphery, about 9.2 milliliters in all, was drawn into EDTA tubes. Study results and caveats: Sharing of public clonotypes was greater in persistent patients (about 2,700) than in new patients (966). Persistent Graves' disease cases displayed lower TCR diversity than newly diagnosed ones.

The TCR beta library used iRepertoire HTBI primers with Arm-PCR amplification of CDR3. TCRdb processed the multiplex PCR reads anew with MiXCR; each CDR3 protein has one entry. The table shows about 520,000 distinct CDR3 sequences, with about 12% occurring only once. In germline, CDR1 is SGHAT, CDR2 FQNNGV. This CDR3 is built from 14 residues. Deletions cut 3 bases from V and 7 bases from J, with 15 bases between. This clonotype was counted many times. The antigen is undetermined. This sample was shared with a second study, whose subject was T cells in Graves' hyperthyroidism and ophthalmopathy.

Material: peripheral blood mononuclear cells (PBMCs), obtained at new diagnosis, from a patient treated with antithyroid drugs. This clonotype was obtained from a woman aged 25 to 45 with Graves disease. The chain joins TRBV11-2 to TRBJ2-5; TRBD2 might be the D (5 bases). Here the CDR3 DNA reads TGTGCCAGCAGCTTCCGTCCCGGGAAGGGGACCCAGTACTTC. Residues: CASSFRPGKGTQYF.